This T cell receptor (beta chain) was identified in a study of T cell changes during pregnancy in multiple sclerosis. There are 16 residues in the CDR3. Germline lookup yields CDR1 SGHTA and CDR2 FQGNSA. V lost 2 bases and J lost 2; bases outside the gene matches: 7. Method: immunoSEQ multiplex PCR; TCRdb's copy keeps in-frame clones and lacks some. The data show roughly 52,000 clones, around 89% seen once. The chain joins TRBV7-2 to TRBJ2-3; TRBD1 matches 7 bases. The origin of this receptor is a female donor with multiple sclerosis, enrolled in a pregnancy study. Sequencing was performed on CD4+ T cells from peripheral blood mononuclear cells, taken in the first trimester of pregnancy. The CDR3 sequence is CASSLMKGALTDTQYF. The DNA of the CDR3 is TGTGCCAGCAGCTTAATGAAGGGGGCACTCACAGATACGCAGTATTTT.